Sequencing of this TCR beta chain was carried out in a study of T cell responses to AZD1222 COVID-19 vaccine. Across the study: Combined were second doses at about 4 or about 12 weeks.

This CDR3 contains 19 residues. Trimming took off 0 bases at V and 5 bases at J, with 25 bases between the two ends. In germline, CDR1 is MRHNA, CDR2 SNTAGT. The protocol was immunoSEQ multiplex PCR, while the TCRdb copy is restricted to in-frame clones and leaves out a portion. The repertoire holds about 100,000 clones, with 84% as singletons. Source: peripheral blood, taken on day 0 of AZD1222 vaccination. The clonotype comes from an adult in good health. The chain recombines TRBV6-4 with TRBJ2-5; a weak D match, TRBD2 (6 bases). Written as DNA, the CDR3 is TGTGCCAGCAGTGACTCCTTTCTAGGCGGGAAGGCTTCAAGGGAGACCCAGTACTTC. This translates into CASSDSFLGGKASRETQYF.